A selection of T cell receptor beta chains follows, all from one sample in a study of Graves' ophthalmopathy and Graves' hyperthyroidism. TCRdb used MiXCR to reprocess the multiplex PCR reads, holding one entry per CDR3 protein. The table lists roughly 480,000 distinct CDR3 sequences, roughly an eighth of them singletons. The sequencing sample was made of blood. The origin of the receptors is a woman younger than 45 with Graves' ophthalmopathy. Both conserved end residues are part of each CDR3. The order of the fields is CDR3 length, J gene, D gene, clone size, V gene, CDR3 DNA, CDR3 protein. The D gene is left open where the match is weak. A clone size is listed for some rows: how often the clone was seen (once, few, many), or a class if it is expanded.

CDR3 length: 14
J gene: TRBJ2-5
D gene: .
clone size: many
V gene: TRBV6-2/TRBV6-3
CDR3 DNA: TGTGCCAGCAGCAACAGGGGGGGTTTGGAGACCCAGTACTTC
CDR3 protein: CASSNRGGLETQYF

CDR3 length: 14
J gene: TRBJ1-5
D gene: .
clone size: many
V gene: TRBV30
CDR3 DNA: TGTGCCTGGAATGTAGGGCAGGGCGATCAGCCCCAGCATTTT
CDR3 protein: CAWNVGQGDQPQHF

CDR3 length: 15
J gene: TRBJ1-1
D gene: .
clone size: .
V gene: TRBV7-9
CDR3 DNA: TGTGCCAGCAGCCCGGACGGACTCATGAACACTGAAGCTTTCTTT
CDR3 protein: CASSPDGLMNTEAFF

CDR3 length: 12
J gene: TRBJ2-7
D gene: TRBD1
clone size: many
V gene: TRBV10-3
CDR3 DNA: TGTGCCATCAGGAGGACAGGGTACGAGCAGTACTTC
CDR3 protein: CAIRRTGYEQYF

CDR3 length: 14
J gene: TRBJ1-6
D gene: TRBD1
clone size: .
V gene: TRBV6-1
CDR3 DNA: TGTGCCAGCCGGACAGGGGTCAATTATTCACCCCTCCACTTT
CDR3 protein: CASRTGVNYSPLHF

CDR3 length: 15
J gene: TRBJ2-3
D gene: TRBD2
clone size: many
V gene: TRBV7-6
CDR3 DNA: TGTGCCAGCAGCTTAACTAGCGGGAGCCCAGATACGCAGTATTTT
CDR3 protein: CASSLTSGSPDTQYF

CDR3 length: 14
J gene: TRBJ2-7
D gene: .
clone size: .
V gene: TRBV5-1
CDR3 DNA: TGCGCCAGCAGCTTGGACGTCAGGGGAGAGGATCAGTACTTC
CDR3 protein: CASSLDVRGEDQYF

CDR3 length: 12
J gene: TRBJ1-5
D gene: TRBD1
clone size: many
V gene: TRBV28
CDR3 DNA: TGTGCCAGCAGCCAGACAGGGCAGCCCCAGCATTTT
CDR3 protein: CASSQTGQPQHF

CDR3 length: 15
J gene: TRBJ2-7
D gene: .
clone size: few
V gene: TRBV6-5
CDR3 DNA: TGTGCCAGCAGTTACCGATGGGACGGCACCTACGAGCAGTACTTC
CDR3 protein: CASSYRWDGTYEQYF

CDR3 length: 17
J gene: TRBJ1-1
D gene: TRBD1
clone size: .
V gene: TRBV10-2
CDR3 DNA: TGCGCCAGCGAAACCGGTGTGGGACAGGGCCTTAACACTGAAGCTTTCTTT
CDR3 protein: CASETGVGQGLNTEAFF

CDR3 length: 13
J gene: TRBJ2-7
D gene: .
clone size: many
V gene: TRBV4-1
CDR3 DNA: TGCGCCAGCAGCCAAGGGACCCCGGGGGAGCAGTACTTC
CDR3 protein: CASSQGTPGEQYF

CDR3 length: 16
J gene: TRBJ2-7
D gene: TRBD2
clone size: many
V gene: TRBV15
CDR3 DNA: TGTGCCACCAGCAGAGATTGGGCTAGCGGAAGGTACGAGCAGTACTTC
CDR3 protein: CATSRDWASGRYEQYF

CDR3 length: 15
J gene: TRBJ2-7
D gene: TRBD1
clone size: many
V gene: TRBV5-1
CDR3 DNA: TGCGCCAGCAGCCTGGACAGGGACCAGGGCTACGAGCAGTACTTC
CDR3 protein: CASSLDRDQGYEQYF

CDR3 length: 16
J gene: TRBJ1-1
D gene: .
clone size: many
V gene: TRBV5-1
CDR3 DNA: TGCGCCAGCAGCTTGGCTGTCGGTCTAGGGAACACTGAAGCTTTCTTT
CDR3 protein: CASSLAVGLGNTEAFF

CDR3 length: 14
J gene: TRBJ2-5
D gene: TRBD1
clone size: .
V gene: TRBV7-9
CDR3 DNA: TGTGCCAGCAGCGGGACAGACACCCAAGAGACCCAGTACTTC
CDR3 protein: CASSGTDTQETQYF

CDR3 length: 14
J gene: TRBJ1-2
D gene: .
clone size: .
V gene: TRBV3-1
CDR3 DNA: TGTGCCGGCAGCCAACGGGACCAATCCGGCGGCTACACCTTC
CDR3 protein: CAGSQRDQSGGYTF

CDR3 length: 12
J gene: TRBJ2-5
D gene: .
clone size: many
V gene: TRBV20-1
CDR3 DNA: TGCAGTGCCAGGCCACAGGAACCCGACCAGTACTTC
CDR3 protein: CSARPQEPDQYF

CDR3 length: 13
J gene: TRBJ2-2
D gene: .
clone size: many
V gene: TRBV12-3/TRBV12-4
CDR3 DNA: TGTGCCAGCAGTTGGCGGAACACCGGGGAGCTGTTTTTT
CDR3 protein: CASSWRNTGELFF

CDR3 length: 16
J gene: TRBJ1-3
D gene: .
clone size: many
V gene: TRBV6-1
CDR3 DNA: TGTGCCAGCAGCCCCAGTACGACAGGAACTGGAAACACCATATATTTT
CDR3 protein: CASSPSTTGTGNTIYF

CDR3 length: 12
J gene: TRBJ1-1
D gene: TRBD1
clone size: once
V gene: TRBV30
CDR3 DNA: TGTGCCTGGAGTAGAGGGGGCGCTGAAGCTTTCTTT
CDR3 protein: CAWSRGGAEAFF